This TCR beta chain was identified during a study of cytomegalovirus exposure and HLA in healthy donors. Study-wide context: A data release that came early held approximately 85 million unique TCRs from HLA-typed donors. General observations from the study: In a later analysis, an Asian-associated ancestry cluster reportedly showed fewer N-insertions than the roughly 700-donor mean.

The CDR3 consists of 15 residues. Germline trimming cut 3 bases from V and 2 bases from J; bases unmatched to any gene: 7. CDR1 and CDR2 (germline): SGHNT, YENEEA. Regarding this clone: No antigen is known for it.

Use of 60 Vbeta and 13 Jbeta primers characterized the PCR. Clones were read by immunoSEQ multiplex PCR, and TCRdb kept only the in-frame ones, dropping some. The repertoire holds under 200,000 clones, with 65% to 90% as singletons. The receptor was isolated from a woman between 25 and 40 years old in good health and CMV-seronegative. What was sequenced was PBMCs. The V call is TRBV11-3, the J call TRBJ2-7, with 7 bases fitting TRBD1. The CDR3 bases are TGTGCCAGCAGCTTTCGAAGGACAGGTCCCTACGAGCAGTACTTC. Protein: CASSFRRTGPYEQYF.